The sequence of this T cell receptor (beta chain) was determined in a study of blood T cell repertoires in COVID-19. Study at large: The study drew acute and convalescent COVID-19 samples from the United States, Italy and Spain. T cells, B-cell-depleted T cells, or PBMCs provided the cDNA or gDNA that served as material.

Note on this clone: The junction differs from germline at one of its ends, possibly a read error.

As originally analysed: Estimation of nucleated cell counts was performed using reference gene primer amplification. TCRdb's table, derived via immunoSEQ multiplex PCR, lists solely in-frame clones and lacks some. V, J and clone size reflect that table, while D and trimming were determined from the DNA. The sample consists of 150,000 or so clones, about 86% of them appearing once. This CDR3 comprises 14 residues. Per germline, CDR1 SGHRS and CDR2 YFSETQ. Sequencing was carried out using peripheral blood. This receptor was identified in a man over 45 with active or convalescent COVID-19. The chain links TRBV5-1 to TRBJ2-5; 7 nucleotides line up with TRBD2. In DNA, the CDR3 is TGCGCCAGCGGCTTTCGGGGGGAACAAGAGACCCAGTACTTC. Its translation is CASGFRGEQETQYF. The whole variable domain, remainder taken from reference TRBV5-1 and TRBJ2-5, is KAGVTQTPRYLIKTRGQQVTLSCSPISGHRSVSWYQQTPGQGLQFLFEYFSETQRNKGNFPGRFSGRQFSNSRSEMNVSTLELGDSALYLCASGFRGEQETQYFGPGTRLLVL.